This T cell receptor (beta chain) was obtained from a study of control samples from healthy donors and cancer patients (dated by TCRdb to the early 2020s). The receptor library was made with the immunoSEQ multiplex PCR assay. Sourced from immuneACCESS, this table was stored by TCRdb with only in-frame sequences that have V and J called. A share of the clones is absent; for the studies checked, an unresolved V gene accounts for under half, and the remainder has no known explanation. The sample records approximately 46,000 clones, about 90% of which are singletons. The leading ten clones occupy 10% to 13% of the sample. To note about this clone: There is no known antigen for this receptor. No base quality values were provided; no much bigger clone lies one nucleotide off.

This clonotype was obtained from a woman aged 55-70 years with lung cancer. The sequenced sample was PBMCs.

The CDR3 amino acid sequence is: CASGSGGFYEQYF. The bases read TGTGCCAGCGGATCCGGGGGATTCTACGAGCAGTACTTC. The rearranged segments are TRBV13 and TRBJ2-7, and the D gene may be TRBD2, 6 bases matching. V and J lose 8 bases and 3 bases, and a span of 14 bases separates them. Including the terminal cysteine and phenylalanine, the CDR3 comprises 13 residues. CDR3 DNA only is kept here, 39 bases in frame from base 1. In the germline V gene (reference sequence), CDR1 corresponds to PRHDT and CDR2 to FYEKMQ.